These T cell receptor beta chains were read from a single sample in a study of pediatric ulcerative colitis. The data were produced by immunoSEQ multiplex PCR, yet TCRdb's version contains in-frame clones alone and is incomplete. The profile covers about 12,000 clones, with roughly three quarters appearing a single time and 4% to 5.5% taken by the ten largest. The sequencing input was gut tissue. Receptors were obtained from a boy between 10 and 17 years old who was a control in a study of pediatric ulcerative colitis. Each CDR3 is given with its conserved first and last residue. Each record gives: D gene, J gene, V gene, clone size, CDR3 protein, CDR3 DNA. The D gene is left open where the match is weak. Not every row has a clone size; where given, it reads once, few, many or a size class.

TRBD2 | TRBJ2-1 | TRBV9 | NA | CASSGHRGLAGGMNEQFF | TGTGCCAGCAGCGGGCACAGGGGGCTAGCGGGAGGTATGAATGAGCAGTTCTTC
TRBD2 | TRBJ2-1 | TRBV28 | NA | CASSLRPSGSPSYNEQFF | TGTGCCAGCAGTTTAAGGCCTAGCGGGAGTCCGTCCTACAATGAGCAGTTCTTC
NA | TRBJ2-2 | TRBV7-3 | few | CASSAGQELFF | TGTGCCAGCAGCGCGGGACAGGAGCTGTTTTTT
TRBD2 | TRBJ2-7 | TRBV18 | NA | CASSPGKGLAGDEQYF | TGTGCCAGCTCACCAGGAAAAGGACTAGCGGGAGACGAGCAGTACTTC
TRBD1 | TRBJ1-1 | TRBV6-1 | NA | CASSEGSGGGTEAFF | TGTGCCAGCAGTGAAGGTTCAGGGGGAGGCACTGAAGCTTTCTTT
TRBD2 | TRBJ2-7 | TRBV11-2 | NA | CASSPIRWTSRSYEQYF | TGTGCCAGCAGCCCTATCCGCTGGACTAGCCGATCCTACGAGCAGTACTTC
TRBD2 | TRBJ2-1 | TRBV7-2 | NA | CASSLRRRITSGPGNEQFF | TGTGCCAGCAGCTTAAGACGCCGTATCACTAGCGGGCCTGGCAATGAGCAGTTCTTC
NA | TRBJ1-2 | TRBV30 | NA | CAWSPWVPNYGYTF | TGTGCCTGGAGTCCCTGGGTGCCTAACTATGGCTACACCTTC
TRBD1 | TRBJ2-2 | TRBV5-6 | few | CASSWGTGKGQVNTGELFF | TGTGCCAGCAGCTGGGGGACAGGGAAAGGACAAGTGAACACCGGGGAGCTGTTTTTT
NA | TRBJ1-1 | TRBV2 | NA | CASSYRVNTEAFF | TGTGCCAGCAGTTACCGGGTAAACACTGAAGCTTTCTTT
NA | TRBJ2-5 | TRBV5-1 | NA | CASSLASTGLETQYF | TGCGCCAGCAGCTTGGCCTCCACAGGATTGGAGACCCAGTACTTC
NA | TRBJ1-2 | TRBV27 | NA | CASSFNRRTVYGYTF | TGTGCCAGCAGCTTCAACAGAAGGACTGTCTATGGCTACACCTTC
NA | TRBJ1-2 | TRBV5-6 | NA | CASSEDRDGYTF | TGTGCCAGCAGCGAGGACAGAGATGGCTACACCTTC
NA | TRBJ2-1 | TRBV5-1 | NA | CASSNDGSWSVDEQFF | TGCGCCAGCAGCAACGACGGGTCTTGGTCGGTTGATGAGCAGTTCTTC
NA | TRBJ2-1 | TRBV14 | NA | CASSQLYEQFF | TGTGCCAGCAGCCAACTCTATGAGCAGTTCTTC
NA | TRBJ2-1 | TRBV9 | NA | CASSVGTGLGQFF | TGTGCCAGCAGCGTAGGCACCGGCCTAGGGCAGTTCTTC
NA | TRBJ1-5 | TRBV7-8 | NA | CASSSRDNHQPQHF | TGTGCCAGCAGCTCCCGGGACAACCATCAGCCCCAGCATTTT
NA | TRBJ1-2 | TRBV30 | NA | CAWSSGRNKPHGYTF | TGTGCCTGGAGTTCGGGCCGAAACAAACCTCATGGCTACACCTTC
TRBD1 | TRBJ1-1 | TRBV5-6 | NA | CASSWDRTGTGYGSTEAFF | TGTGCCAGCAGCTGGGACCGTACCGGGACAGGATATGGAAGCACTGAAGCTTTCTTT
TRBD2 | TRBJ2-3 | TRBV11-3 | NA | CASSLSGGGATQYF | TGTGCCAGCAGCCTTTCGGGAGGAGGGGCTACGCAGTATTTT
TRBD1 | TRBJ1-1 | TRBV10-2 | NA | CASSELGQGAAFF | TGCGCCAGCAGTGAGTTAGGACAGGGCGCAGCTTTCTTT
NA | TRBJ1-1 | TRBV10-3 | NA | CAIKGQGGVKNTEAFF | TGTGCCATCAAAGGCCAGGGAGGCGTCAAGAACACTGAAGCTTTCTTT
TRBD2 | TRBJ2-1 | TRBV7-6 | NA | CASSPSRTSGRYEQFF | TGTGCCAGCAGCCCTAGCCGGACTAGCGGGAGATATGAGCAGTTCTTC
NA | TRBJ2-3 | TRBV20-1 | NA | CERADTQYF | TGCGAAAGGGCAGATACGCAGTATTTT
TRBD2 | TRBJ2-5 | TRBV9 | NA | CASTKSGLAGEILEETQYF | TGTGCCAGTACTAAAAGCGGACTAGCGGGAGAAATTCTGGAAGAGACCCAGTACTTC
NA | TRBJ1-2 | TRBV19 | NA | CASSIDTGWDGYTF | TGTGCCAGTAGTATAGACACAGGGTGGGATGGCTACACCTTC
TRBD2 | TRBJ2-1 | TRBV18 | NA | CASSYIAGEGYNEQFF | TGTGCCAGCTCATATATAGCGGGAGAGGGTTACAATGAGCAGTTCTTC
TRBD2 | TRBJ2-1 | TRBV12-5 | NA | CASGLVQTSGTNEQFF | TGTGCTAGTGGTTTGGTACAAACTAGCGGAACCAATGAGCAGTTCTTC
NA | TRBJ2-2 | TRBV11-2 | once | CASSRRRTGELFF | TGTGCCAGCAGCCGACGCCGAACCGGGGAGCTGTTTTTT
TRBD2 | TRBJ2-5 | TRBV5-6 | NA | CASRGTSGEETQYF | TGTGCCAGCCGCGGCACTAGCGGAGAAGAGACCCAGTACTTC
NA | TRBJ1-1 | TRBV5-1 | few | CASSWQGNTEAFF | TGCGCCAGCAGCTGGCAGGGGAACACTGAAGCTTTCTTT
TRBD2 | TRBJ2-1 | TRBV10-3 | NA | CAISESSLAGIFEQFF | TGTGCCATCAGTGAGTCCTCACTAGCGGGAATATTTGAGCAGTTCTTC
NA | TRBJ1-6 | TRBV2 | once | CASIIQGNSPLHF | TGTGCCAGCATAATCCAGGGGAATTCACCCCTCCACTTT
NA | TRBJ1-1 | TRBV5-1 | few | CASSFNPSGTEAFF | TGCGCCAGCAGCTTTAACCCCAGCGGGACTGAAGCTTTCTTT
NA | TRBJ1-3 | TRBV4-1 | NA | CASSQDPGSGNTIYF | TGCGCCAGCAGCCAAGATCCTGGGTCTGGAAACACCATATATTTT
NA | TRBJ2-7 | TRBV21-1 | NA | CASSKGDRATNEQYF | TGTGCCAGCAGCAAGGGGGACAGGGCTACTAACGAGCAGTACTTC
NA | TRBJ2-7 | TRBV2 | NA | CASSRSVSSYEQYF | TGTGCCAGCAGTCGATCGGTCAGCTCCTACGAGCAGTACTTC
NA | TRBJ2-3 | TRBV14 | NA | CASSPSLWGTDTQYF | TGTGCCAGCAGCCCGTCCTTATGGGGCACAGATACGCAGTATTTT
TRBD2 | TRBJ2-7 | TRBV5-1 | NA | CASSLTPGLAAYEQYF | TGCGCCAGCAGCTTGACCCCGGGACTAGCGGCTTACGAGCAGTACTTC
TRBD1 | TRBJ1-4 | TRBV29-1 | NA | CSVAIGQVNEKLFF | TGCAGCGTCGCGATCGGACAGGTTAATGAAAAACTGTTTTTT
NA | TRBJ2-5 | TRBV4-1 | NA | CASSQETEQETQYF | TGCGCCAGCAGCCAAGAGACAGAGCAAGAGACCCAGTACTTC
NA | TRBJ2-5 | TRBV6-1 | NA | CASSEVEETQYF | TGTGCCAGCAGTGAGGTTGAGGAGACCCAGTACTTC
NA | TRBJ2-3 | TRBV27 | NA | CASSFGRGTTDTQYF | TGTGCCAGCAGTTTTGGCAGGGGCACCACAGATACGCAGTATTTT
TRBD1 | TRBJ2-7 | TRBV7-6 | NA | CASSHGGQGSSYEQYF | TGTGCCAGCAGCCATGGGGGACAGGGCAGCTCCTACGAGCAGTACTTC
TRBD2 | TRBJ2-1 | TRBV6-5 | NA | CASSYLGLAAYNEQFF | TGTGCCAGCAGTTACCTGGGACTAGCTGCCTACAATGAGCAGTTCTTC
NA | TRBJ2-1 | TRBV5-1 | once | CASTLAGIDEQFF | TGCGCCAGCACCCTCGCGGGAATCGATGAGCAGTTCTTC
NA | TRBJ2-3 | TRBV7-9 | NA | CASSLEQDTQYF | TGTGCCAGCAGCTTAGAGCAGGATACGCAGTATTTT
NA | TRBJ2-3 | TRBV12-5 | NA | CASGLAGPDTQYF | TGTGCTAGTGGTTTGGCGGGACCAGATACGCAGTATTTT
NA | TRBJ2-6 | TRBV5-4 | NA | CASRRQAEANVLTF | TGTGCCAGCAGACGCCAGGCAGAGGCCAACGTCCTGACTTTC
TRBD2 | TRBJ2-5 | TRBV5-5 | NA | CASSLEGGTSTSNYQETQYF | TGTGCCAGCAGCTTGGAAGGGGGGACTAGCACCTCAAATTACCAAGAGACCCAGTACTTC
TRBD1 | TRBJ1-2 | TRBV29-1 | NA | CSVDKTGQGGNGYTF | TGCAGCGTTGATAAAACGGGACAGGGAGGAAATGGCTACACCTTC
TRBD2 | TRBJ2-3 | TRBV11-2 | once | CASSFGLAGADTQYF | TGTGCCAGCAGCTTTGGGCTAGCGGGAGCTGATACGCAGTATTTT
NA | TRBJ2-6 | TRBV19 | NA | CASSIEDSTSGANVLTF | TGTGCCAGTAGTATAGAGGACTCGACCTCTGGGGCCAACGTCCTGACTTTC
NA | TRBJ2-7 | TRBV5-4 | NA | CASSLLDEQYF | TGTGCCAGCAGCCTTTTGGACGAGCAGTACTTC
NA | TRBJ1-4 | TRBV29-1 | NA | CSVVIRATANEKLFF | TGCAGCGTTGTTATTAGGGCTACAGCTAATGAAAAACTGTTTTTT
NA | TRBJ1-1 | TRBV9 | few | CASSKRQNTEAFF | TGTGCCAGCAGCAAACGACAGAACACTGAAGCTTTCTTT
NA | TRBJ2-5 | TRBV21-1 | NA | CASSKVWPEQYQETQYF | TGTGCCAGCAGCAAAGTCTGGCCAGAACAGTACCAAGAGACCCAGTACTTC
TRBD2 | TRBJ2-7 | TRBV6-1 | once | CASSEGLALTYEQYF | TGTGCCAGCAGTGAGGGACTAGCTTTGACCTACGAGCAGTACTTC
TRBD2 | TRBJ2-1 | TRBV6-5 | NA | CASSYSGLAYNEQFF | TGTGCCAGCAGTTACTCGGGACTAGCGTACAATGAGCAGTTCTTC